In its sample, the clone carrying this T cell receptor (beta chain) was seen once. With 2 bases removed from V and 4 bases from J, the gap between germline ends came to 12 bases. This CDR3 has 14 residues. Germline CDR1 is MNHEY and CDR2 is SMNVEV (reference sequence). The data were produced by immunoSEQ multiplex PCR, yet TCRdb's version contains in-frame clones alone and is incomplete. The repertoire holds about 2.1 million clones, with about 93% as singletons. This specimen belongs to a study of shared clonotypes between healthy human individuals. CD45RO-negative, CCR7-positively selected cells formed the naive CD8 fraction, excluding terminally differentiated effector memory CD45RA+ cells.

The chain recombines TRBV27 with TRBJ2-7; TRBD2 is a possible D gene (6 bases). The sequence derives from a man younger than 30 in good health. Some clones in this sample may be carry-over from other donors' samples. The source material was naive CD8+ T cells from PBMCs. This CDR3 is CASSLTAAGYEQYF. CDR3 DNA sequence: TGTGCCAGCAGTTTAACGGCGGCGGGATACGAGCAGTACTTC.